One and the same sample provided the 18 T cell receptor beta chains below, sequenced in a study of blood T cell repertoires in COVID-19. Clones were read by immunoSEQ multiplex PCR, and TCRdb kept only the in-frame ones, dropping some. The sample lists roughly 170,000 clones, approximately 85% occurring once. The specimen sequenced was peripheral blood. The receptors shown here come from a woman aged 55 to 70 with COVID-19, enrolled during active disease.

The chain links TRBV5-5 to TRBJ2-3, with 7 bases aligning to TRBD2. The CDR3 has 15 amino acids. Germline V gives CDR1 SGHKS, CDR2 YYEKEE (reference sequence). J was trimmed by 6 bases and V by 0 bases; bases with no gene match: 7. CDR3 loop: CASSLGGGSGDTQYF. In nucleotides, the CDR3 is TGTGCCAGCAGCTTGGGCGGGGGATCGGGGGATACGCAGTATTTT.

The V gene is TRBV19, the J gene TRBJ1-5; 9 bases match TRBD1. This CDR3 has 14 amino acids. V was pared by 6 bases and J by 6 bases, with 6 bases of the junction left unmatched. CDR1 and CDR2 from the germline V gene are LNHDA and SQIVND (reference sequence). The DNA for the CDR3 is TGTGCCAGTAGCCGGGACAGGGCTGTTCAGCCCCAGCATTTT. Residues: CASSRDRAVQPQHF.

The V call is TRBV19, the J call TRBJ1-1; D not resolved. CDR3 length: 15 residues. CDR1 LNHDA and CDR2 SQIVND come from the germline V gene (reference sequence). Deletions cut 5 bases from V and 6 bases from J, with 19 bases between. In DNA form, the CDR3 reads TGTGCCAGTAGTCCGCTTTCTGGGGAGAGAGCTGAAGCTTTCTTT. Encoded protein: CASSPLSGERAEAFF.

V usage is TRBV5-4 and J usage is TRBJ2-2; 12 bases are a match to TRBD2. The junction had 4 bases not matched to a gene; V was cut back by 2 bases and J by 2 bases. CDR3 length: 17 amino acids. The germline V gene has CDR1 SGHNT and CDR2 YYREEE (reference sequence). CDR3 sequence: CASSLPGLAGNTGELFF. The CDR3 region has the DNA TGTGCCAGCAGCTTACCGGGACTAGCGGGTAACACCGGGGAGCTGTTTTTT.

This chain's CDR3 is CASSYLSSGSLNEQFF. CDR3 DNA sequence: TGTGCCAGCAGTTATTTATCTAGCGGGAGCCTCAATGAGCAGTTCTTC. This chain connects TRBV27 to TRBJ2-1, with 10 positions matching TRBD2. The CDR3 has 16 amino acids. Germline lookup yields CDR1 MNHEY and CDR2 SMNVEV (reference sequence). J gave up 6 bases and V 4 bases, and 9 bases lay outside the gene matches.

This clone was recorded a few times. Other nucleotide sequences from this sample produce the same CDR3. CDR3 sequence: CASSPGSSYEQYF. In DNA, the CDR3 is TGTGCCAGCTCACCAGGGAGTTCCTACGAGCAGTACTTC. V usage is TRBV18 and J usage is TRBJ2-7, with D perhaps matching TRBD2 (5 bases). The length of the CDR3 is 13 residues. Germline V gene lookup returns CDR1 KGHSH and CDR2 LQKENI. Trimming took off 2 bases at V and 1 base at J, with 6 bases between the two ends.

CDR3: CASSRILAGGADTQYF. The CDR3 DNA sequence: TGCGCCAGCAGCCGTATACTAGCGGGAGGGGCAGATACGCAGTATTTT. The chain has TRBV5-1 and TRBJ2-3, with 13 bases that match TRBD2. This CDR3 region has 16 residues. V was clipped by 4 bases and J by 4 bases; unmatched bases: 6. Per germline, CDR1 SGHRS and CDR2 YFSETQ.

The genes are TRBV9 and TRBJ1-5; no clear D. The CDR3 has 12 residues. Trimming left V 6 bases short and J 6 bases short, with 10 bases between. Germline V gene sequence: CDR1 SGDLS, CDR2 YYNGEE. CDR3 DNA sequence: TGTGCCAGCACCCCGAGGAGTCAGCCCCAGCATTTT. It yields the protein CASTPRSQPQHF.

This sequence joins TRBV29-1 and TRBJ2-7; weak D call: TRBD1 (7 bases). The V and J ends lost 6 bases and 0 bases respectively, with 12 bases between them. The CDR3 sequence is 13 residues long. The germline V gene has CDR1 SQVTM and CDR2 ANQGSEA. DNA for the CDR3: TGCAGCGTGGCGGGGACAGCCTCCTACGAGCAGTACTTC. Its translation is CSVAGTASYEQYF.

CDR3 nucleotide sequence: TGCGCCAGCAGCCAAGATGGGACTCGGACCGGGGAGCTGTTTTTT. It translates to CASSQDGTRTGELFF. The chain recombines TRBV4-1 with TRBJ2-2; D possibly corresponds to TRBD2 (6 bases). CDR1 and CDR2 from the germline V gene are MGHRA and YSYEKL. The V end lost 0 bases, the J end lost 5 bases, and 10 bases lay between the germline ends. This CDR3 comprises 15 residues.

The V call is TRBV20-1, the J call TRBJ2-1, with 9 bases identical to TRBD2. Germline CDR1 is DFQATT and CDR2 is SNEGSKA (reference sequence). Losses at the gene ends were 3 bases for V and 1 base for J; bases not matched to a gene: 1. The CDR3 loop spans 14 amino acids. The CDR3 protein is CSASAGGSYNEQFF. The CDR3 DNA reads TGCAGTGCTAGTGCGGGAGGGTCCTACAATGAGCAGTTCTTC.

J is TRBJ2-2 and V is TRBV11-1; TRBD1 aligns across 10 bases. V shed 6 bases, J shed 3 bases, and the junction held 7 bases outside the gene matches. CDR1 and CDR2 from the germline V gene are SGHAT and FQDESV (reference sequence). The CDR3 runs to 16 residues. As DNA, the CDR3 is TGTGCCAGCAGTGTTCAGGGGACAGGGGACACCGGGGAGCTGTTTTTT. Translation: CASSVQGTGDTGELFF. The whole variable domain, filled in from reference TRBV11-1 and TRBJ2-2, reads EAEVAQSPRYKITEKSQAVAFWCDPISGHATLYWYRQILGQGPELLVQFQDESVVDDSQLPKDRFSAERLKGVDSTLKIQPAELGDSAMYLCASSVQGTGDTGELFFGEGSRLTVL.

The J gene is TRBJ2-1, the V gene TRBV5-5, with D possibly TRBD2 on 6 matching bases. This CDR3 region has 15 residues. V shed 2 bases and J shed 3 bases, with 12 bases lying between them. CDR1 is SGHKS and CDR2 is YYEKEE in the germline V gene (reference sequence). This CDR3 reads CASSLSGEVYNEQFF. CDR3 coding DNA: TGTGCCAGCAGCTTATCGGGGGAGGTCTACAATGAGCAGTTCTTC.

The chain has TRBV5-4 and TRBJ2-5, with TRBD2 identical over 9 bases. From germline, CDR1 is SGHNT and CDR2 YYREEE (reference sequence). The CDR3 has 15 residues. The V and J ends lost 0 bases and 5 bases, in that order; junction bases with no gene match: 5. CDR3 in amino acids: CASSLEGLAGETQYF. CDR3 nucleotides: TGTGCCAGCAGCTTGGAGGGACTAGCAGGGGAGACCCAGTACTTC.

V is TRBV28 and J is TRBJ2-5; possible D gene TRBD1, 5 bases. In germline, CDR1 is MDHEN, CDR2 SYDVKM. Trimming shortened V by 5 bases and J by 2 bases, and 15 bases separated the two germline ends. This CDR3 contains 15 residues. CDR3 residues: CASSESQGTQETQYF. DNA of the CDR3: TGTGCCAGCAGTGAGAGTCAGGGAACTCAAGAGACCCAGTACTTC. Supplemented by reference TRBV28 and TRBJ2-5, the full variable domain reads DVKVTQSSRYLVKRTGEKVFLECVQDMDHENMFWYRQDPGLGLRLIYFSYDVKMKEKGDIPEGYSVSREKKERFSLILESASTNQTSMYLCASSESQGTQETQYFGPGTRLLVL.

This chain connects TRBV3-1 (or the pseudogene TRBV3-2) to TRBJ2-2; D ambiguous. V was shortened by 0 bases and J by 3 bases, with 5 bases between the two germline ends. Germline V gene lookup returns CDR1 LGHDT and CDR2 YNNKEL (reference sequence). There are 14 residues in the CDR3. As DNA, the CDR3 is TGTGCCAGCAGCCAAGAGATAGACACCGGGGAGCTGTTTTTT. It codes for CASSQEIDTGELFF.

This clone was counted between two and nine times. This chain uses TRBV20-1 with TRBJ1-2, with TRBD1 identical over 8 bases. From germline, CDR1 is DFQATT and CDR2 SNEGSKA (reference sequence). V lost 3 bases and J lost 4; bases outside the gene matches: 19. The CDR3 sequence is 18 residues long. CDR3 residues: CSASGLPFRQGSPYGYTF. CDR3 DNA: TGCAGTGCTAGTGGGCTTCCTTTTCGACAGGGGTCTCCCTATGGCTACACCTTC.

This clone was seen just once. This rearrangement joins TRBV7-9 to TRBJ2-1; tentatively, D is TRBD2 (5 bases). Germline CDR1 reads SEHNR; CDR2 reads FQNEAQ (reference sequence). CDR3 length: 12 amino acids. Trimming left V 3 bases short and J 11 bases short, with 11 bases between. In nucleotides, the CDR3 is TGTGCCAGCAGCTTGGTAGCTAGCCAGCAGTTCTTC. This sequence encodes CASSLVASQQFF.